This TCR beta chain was observed in a study of technical replicates of blood from a few donors. Germline V CDR1 and CDR2: SGHTA, FQGNSA. V lost 5 bases and J lost 6; bases outside the gene matches: 9. CDR3 size: 14 residues. Clones were read by immunoSEQ multiplex PCR, and TCRdb kept only the in-frame ones, dropping some. This table has tens of thousands of clones, about 96% appearing once. The sequenced sample consisted of T cells isolated from PBMCs. The TCR originated in a human donor in good health. The chain has TRBV7-2 and TRBJ2-7; 8 bases are shared with TRBD1. The CDR3 here is CASSVDRATSEQYF. The CDR3 nucleotides are TGTGCCAGCAGCGTGGACAGGGCTACTAGCGAGCAGTACTTC.